A single sample is the source of the 9 T cell receptor beta chains below, sequenced in a study of cytomegalovirus exposure and HLA in healthy donors. Generated by immunoSEQ multiplex PCR, the TCRdb table keeps only in-frame clones and is missing some. The table shows about 360,000 clones, with roughly 89% occurring only once. Material: PBMCs. The receptors were gathered from a woman between 18 and 30 years old in good health and CMV-seronegative.

The chain links TRBV29-1 to TRBJ1-4, with no clear D. From germline, CDR1 is SQVTM and CDR2 ANQGSEA. This CDR3 comprises 13 residues. The V gene lost 4 bases and the J gene lost 5 bases, with 11 bases spanning the gap. DNA of the CDR3: TGCAGCGTTGTTGGGAGCGGAAATGAAAAACTGTTTTTT. It codes for CSVVGSGNEKLFF.

The chain joins TRBV7-9 to TRBJ2-5; TRBD1 is a possible D gene (6 bases). V was trimmed by 5 bases and J by 4 bases, leaving 14 bases between them. CDR1 is SEHNR and CDR2 is FQNEAQ in the germline V gene (reference sequence). The CDR3 runs 14 residues. CDR3 nucleotide sequence: TGTGCCAGCAGCCTGACAGGTTTTCGAGAGACCCAGTACTTC. The encoded protein is CASSLTGFRETQYF.

The rearrangement uses TRBV23-1 and TRBJ1-1; possible D gene TRBD1, 5 bases. TRBV23-1 is designated an ORF whose function remains uncertain. Trimming removed 1 base from V and 5 bases from J, with 11 bases in between. This CDR3 comprises 14 residues. The CDR3: CASSQWTCRTEAFF. CDR3 DNA: TGCGCCAGCAGTCAATGGACATGTCGGACTGAAGCTTTCTTT.

This rearrangement joins TRBV28 to TRBJ2-7; TRBD2 is a possible D gene (6 bases). Germline lookup yields CDR1 MDHEN and CDR2 SYDVKM. V lost 6 bases, J lost 2 bases, and 20 bases lay in between. This CDR3 is built from 16 residues. The chain's CDR3 is CASRESGLASTYEQYF. CDR3 sequence (DNA): TGTGCCAGCAGGGAAAGCGGCCTAGCGAGCACCTACGAGCAGTACTTC.

The V call is TRBV29-1, the J call TRBJ2-1; 12 bases align to TRBD2. CDR1 and CDR2 from the germline V gene are SQVTM and ANQGSEA. CDR3 size: 15 residues. Trimming took 5 bases from V and 10 from J; bases not matched to a gene: 12. The CDR3, as DNA: TGCAGCGTTTACATTCTAGCGGGAGGGTCCTCGGAGCAGTTCTTC. It codes for CSVYILAGGSSEQFF.

The V and J genes are TRBV11-1 and TRBJ2-1; unclear D gene. V dropped 3 bases and J dropped 0 bases, with 9 bases sitting between them. Per the germline V gene, CDR1 is SGHAT and CDR2 is FQDESV (reference sequence). The CDR3 has 15 residues. The CDR3 region has the DNA TGTGCCAGCAGCTTTTGGGCAAGCTCCTACAATGAGCAGTTCTTC. It encodes CASSFWASSYNEQFF.

The chain recombines TRBV6-5 with TRBJ2-7; D not certain. The CDR3 extends over 11 amino acids. Germline CDR1 MNHEY, CDR2 SVGAGI. V was clipped by 4 bases and J by 3 bases, with 4 bases between them. CDR3 nucleotide sequence: TGTGCCAGCAGTTCCTACTACGAGCAGTACTTC. Its protein is CASSSYYEQYF.

This clone was detected only a few times. V is TRBV5-1 and J is TRBJ2-7, with no clear D. Germline lookup yields CDR1 SGHRS and CDR2 YFSETQ. The CDR3 sequence is 11 residues long. The V end lost 0 bases, the J end lost 7 bases, and 5 bases lay between the germline ends. The CDR3 protein is CASSLAAEQYF. The CDR3 DNA reads as TGCGCCAGCAGCTTGGCAGCGGAGCAGTACTTC. Complete variable domain (other parts from reference TRBV5-1 and TRBJ2-7): KAGVTQTPRYLIKTRGQQVTLSCSPISGHRSVSWYQQTPGQGLQFLFEYFSETQRNKGNFPGRFSGRQFSNSRSEMNVSTLELGDSALYLCASSLAAEQYFGPGTRLTVT.

This rearrangement joins TRBV30 to TRBJ1-2, with 8 bases identical to TRBD1. Germline CDR1 GTSNPN, CDR2 SVGIG (reference sequence). This CDR3 is built from 15 residues. V was pared by 1 base and J by 8 bases, with 12 bases of the junction left unmatched. As DNA, the CDR3 is TGTGCCTGGAGTGGAAACGACAGGGGAGTCTCCGGCTACACCTTC. Translation: CAWSGNDRGVSGYTF.